This entry concerns a single TCR beta chain. Its target is unknown. The record originates from a study of vaccination effects on CD4 cells after COVID-19. For the study at large: The cohort was immunized with two doses of either the BNT162b2 or mRNA-1273 vaccine. A couple of convalescent pre-vaccine samples were taken 142 and 148 days post-diagnosis. Overall study results and limits: Late post-vaccination, clones induced by infection and those induced by vaccine underwent marked clonal contraction.

Using viral peptide pools, the ViraFEST assay grew out antigen-specific CD4+ T cells prior to sequencing. At the end of 10 days of culture, CD4+ T cells were isolated. The infection with SARS-CoV-2 (confirmed by PCR) occurred in this person between March and December 2020. It was with roughly 9.5 IU/ml IL-2 and 9.5 to 10 ug/ml peptides that roughly 2.2 million PBMC per well were cultured. Sequencing used immunoSEQ multiplex PCR; TCRdb keeps in-frame clones, though not all of them. The sample holds some 40,000 clones, around 70% seen once. Germline V gene data show CDR1 as MNHEY and CDR2 as SVGAGI. The CDR3 spans 15 residues. Between the trimmed V and J ends, which lost 2 bases and 6 bases, there was a span of 14 bases.

The sequenced sample was CD4+ T cells from PBMCs cultured with HCoV-NL63 spike peptides, obtained before COVID-19 vaccination. This TCR derives from a human donor who had a prior SARS-CoV-2 infection. The V call is TRBV6-5, the J call TRBJ2-1; the D call may be TRBD1 or TRBD2 (5 bases each). The CDR3 loop is CASSYGRDPINEQFF. The DNA of the CDR3 is TGTGCCAGCAGTTACGGCCGGGACCCTATCAATGAGCAGTTCTTC.